What follows is one T cell receptor (beta chain) and its context. Its target is not known. This specimen belongs to a study of shared clonotypes between healthy human individuals. Study in general: Three CD4 naive, three CD4 memory, two CD8 naive and one CD8 memory plate were used per donor.

CD4+ cells yielded CD45RA+ naive and CD45RA-negative memory subsets. Produced via immunoSEQ multiplex PCR; TCRdb's table is partial and in-frame only. The data contain about 2.3 million clones, approximately 90% of them singletons. CDR1 and CDR2 from the germline V gene are SGHRS and YFSETQ. V was pared by 4 bases and J by 8 bases, with 6 bases of the junction left unmatched. CDR3 length equals 15 residues. General study points: The study generally estimated greater richness for naive than memory subsets. The generation probabilities recorded for non-shared clonotypes fell below those of clonotypes shared by all four donors.

This TCR was recovered from a man between 18 and 29 years old in good health. Some clones in this sample may be carry-over from other donors' samples. The chain carries TRBV5-1 and TRBJ2-1; 13 positions match TRBD2. The sequenced sample consisted of naive CD4+ T cells from PBMCs. The subset denotes: CD45RA+ positively selected. The CDR3 DNA reads TGCGCCAGCAGCGCAGGACTAGCGGGAGACGATGAGCAGTTCTTC. Its translation: CASSAGLAGDDEQFF.